A selection of T cell receptor beta chains follows, all from one sample in a study of blood T cell repertoires in COVID-19. Profiled with immunoSEQ multiplex PCR; TCRdb holds only in-frame clones, not every one. The table shows some 330,000 clones, with less than 90% occurring only once. Sequencing was done on a sample of PBMCs or T cells enriched from blood (not recorded which). The source is a woman between 45 and 65 years old who had recovered from COVID-19. CDR3s include the opening cysteine and the closing phenylalanine or tryptophan. Fields, in order: J gene, V gene, D gene, clone size, CDR3 protein, CDR3 DNA. D genes are given only for firm matches. Clone size is given for some rows only: seen once, a few or many times, or a class if the clone is expanded.

TRBJ1-1,TRBV7-2,.,.,CASSLGGVTVNTEAFF,TGTGCCAGCAGCTTAGGTGGCGTGACAGTGAACACTGAAGCTTTCTTT
TRBJ1-1,TRBV9,TRBD1,.,CASSVEGGLTEAFF,TGTGCCAGCAGCGTAGAAGGGGGCTTGACTGAAGCTTTCTTT
TRBJ2-1,TRBV5-4,.,.,CASSLAGVDEQFF,TGTGCCAGCAGCTTGGCCGGGGTCGATGAGCAGTTCTTC
TRBJ1-1,TRBV6-5,.,.,CASSYSAGWLEAFF,TGTGCCAGCAGTTACTCGGCAGGGTGGCTAGAAGCTTTCTTT
TRBJ1-1,TRBV6-2/TRBV6-3,.,.,CASSYDISVNTEAFF,TGTGCCAGCAGTTACGACATTTCTGTGAACACTGAAGCTTTCTTT
TRBJ2-2,TRBV12-3/TRBV12-4,.,.,CASSLTNTGELFF,TGTGCCAGCAGTCTAACGAACACCGGGGAGCTGTTTTTT
TRBJ1-2,TRBV27,TRBD1,.,CASSLYRTGGNYGYTF,TGTGCCAGCAGTTTATACCGGACAGGGGGCAACTATGGCTACACCTTC
TRBJ2-1,TRBV6-2/TRBV6-3,TRBD2,.,CASSQPTSGRALNEQFF,TGTGCCAGCAGTCAACCTACTAGCGGGAGGGCCCTGAATGAGCAGTTCTTC
TRBJ2-2,TRBV7-6,TRBD2,once,CALREGLDTGELFF,TGTGCCCTCAGGGAGGGGCTGGACACCGGGGAGCTGTTTTTT
TRBJ2-7,TRBV2,TRBD2,.,CASSDRLAGVGQYF,TGTGCCAGCAGTGACCGACTAGCGGGAGTAGGGCAGTACTTC
TRBJ2-7,TRBV5-1,.,.,CASSLRQEVSYEQYF,TGCGCCAGCAGCTTGCGTCAGGAAGTCTCCTACGAGCAGTACTTC
TRBJ2-2,TRBV18,TRBD1,.,CASSPQGQGAAGELFF,TGTGCCAGCTCACCACAAGGACAGGGGGCGGCCGGGGAGCTGTTTTTT
TRBJ1-4,TRBV7-2,TRBD1,.,CASSLRGQGVANEKLFF,TGTGCCAGCAGCTTAAGGGGACAGGGGGTCGCTAATGAAAAACTGTTTTTT
TRBJ2-5,TRBV18,.,.,CASSPVTGSQETQYF,TGTGCCAGCTCACCAGTCACAGGCTCCCAAGAGACCCAGTACTTC
TRBJ1-1,TRBV10-3,TRBD1,.,CAISPGQGEVTEAFF,TGTGCCATCAGTCCGGGACAGGGTGAGGTTACTGAAGCTTTCTTT
TRBJ1-6,TRBV4-3,.,.,CASSQSAYNSPLHF,TGCGCCAGCAGCCAATCCGCCTATAATTCACCCCTCCACTTT
TRBJ1-5,TRBV19,TRBD1,few,CASSTDPGTGKYQPQHF,TGTGCCAGTAGTACAGACCCTGGGACAGGGAAGTACCAGCCCCAGCATTTT
TRBJ2-2,TRBV7-3,.,once,CASSGPGTNTGELFF,TGTGCCAGCAGCGGACCCGGGACAAACACCGGGGAGCTGTTTTTT
TRBJ2-3,TRBV5-4,TRBD2,.,CASSSGTSGRYTQYF,TGTGCCAGCAGCTCCGGGACTAGCGGGAGATATACGCAGTATTTT
TRBJ1-3,TRBV11-3,.,.,CASSSPGTITNTIYF,TGTGCCAGCAGCTCGCCGGGGACTATTACGAACACCATATATTTT
TRBJ1-6,TRBV10-3,TRBD1,.,CAISEPQLTGGNHSPLHF,TGTGCCATCAGCGAGCCACAACTCACAGGGGGTAATCATTCACCCCTCCACTTT
TRBJ1-2,TRBV6-6,.,few,CASKPVNYGYTF,TGTGCCAGCAAGCCCGTCAACTATGGCTACACCTTC
TRBJ1-1,TRBV6-5,TRBD1,.,CASRGQELIRAFF,TGTGCCAGCAGGGGACAGGAATTGATCAGGGCTTTCTTT
TRBJ1-2,TRBV5-1,TRBD1,.,CASSLASRGHNGYTF,TGCGCCAGCAGCTTGGCTTCCAGGGGGCATAATGGCTACACCTTC
TRBJ2-1,TRBV6-5,TRBD1,.,CATPPGQGPRNEQFF,TGTGCCACCCCCCCGGGACAGGGCCCTCGCAATGAGCAGTTCTTC
TRBJ2-1,TRBV14,TRBD2,.,CASSQSGLAGGIEQSKRTYNEQFF,TGTGCCAGCAGCCAATCCGGACTAGCGGGGGGGATAGAGCAATCCAAAAGGACCTACAATGAGCAGTTCTTC
TRBJ2-2,TRBV6-1,.,.,CASSDGPPGRGAGELFF,TGTGCCAGCAGTGATGGGCCCCCGGGTCGGGGAGCCGGGGAGCTGTTTTTT
TRBJ2-7,TRBV7-7,TRBD2,.,CASSPNPSGAYEQYF,TGTGCTAGCAGCCCCAACCCTAGCGGCGCCTACGAGCAGTACTTC
TRBJ2-1,TRBV30,TRBD2,.,CAWRQTSGRGGNEQFF,TGTGCCTGGAGGCAAACTAGCGGGAGAGGTGGCAATGAGCAGTTCTTC
TRBJ1-1,TRBV5-6,.,.,CASSPVRGSTEAFF,TGTGCCAGCAGCCCCGTGCGGGGGAGTACTGAAGCTTTCTTT
TRBJ1-1,TRBV6-5,.,.,CASSPKSAGNTEAFF,TGTGCCAGCAGTCCCAAGTCGGCGGGGAACACTGAAGCTTTCTTT
TRBJ1-5,TRBV5-1,.,.,CASSPGQSLNQPQHF,TGCGCCAGCAGCCCCGGACAGAGTCTCAATCAGCCCCAGCATTTT
TRBJ2-3,TRBV20-1,TRBD1,.,CSASGQGGSRSTDTQYF,TGCAGTGCTAGTGGACAGGGGGGGAGTCGTAGCACAGATACGCAGTATTTT
TRBJ2-2,TRBV9,TRBD2,.,CASSVEPSGSGGELFF,TGTGCCAGCAGCGTAGAGCCTAGCGGGAGTGGCGGGGAGCTGTTTTTT
TRBJ2-3,TRBV7-6,.,.,CASTGHPPDTQYF,TGTGCCAGCACAGGGCATCCACCAGATACGCAGTATTTT
TRBJ1-2,TRBV5-1,.,.,CASSSDSWGYTF,TGCGCCAGCAGCTCGGACAGTTGGGGCTACACCTTC
TRBJ1-1,TRBV12-3/TRBV12-4,.,.,CASSLAVNTEAFF,TGTGCCAGCAGTTTAGCCGTTAACACTGAAGCTTTCTTT
TRBJ1-1,TRBV13,.,.,CASRVRGGENTEAFF,TGTGCCAGCAGGGTTAGAGGGGGGGAGAACACTGAAGCTTTCTTT
TRBJ2-1,TRBV4-3,.,.,CASSPSSSSYNEQFF,TGCGCCAGCAGCCCCAGTTCCAGCTCCTACAATGAGCAGTTCTTC
TRBJ2-7,TRBV20-1,.,.,CSATDIYEQYF,TGCAGTGCGACAGATATATACGAGCAGTACTTC
TRBJ2-5,TRBV5-4,TRBD2,.,CASSFGPSLAGGAGETQYF,TGTGCCAGCAGCTTTGGGCCCTCCCTAGCGGGAGGGGCGGGGGAGACCCAGTACTTC
TRBJ1-1,TRBV9,.,once,CASSVEGIGVRAFF,TGTGCCAGCAGCGTGGAGGGTATAGGGGTAAGAGCTTTCTTT